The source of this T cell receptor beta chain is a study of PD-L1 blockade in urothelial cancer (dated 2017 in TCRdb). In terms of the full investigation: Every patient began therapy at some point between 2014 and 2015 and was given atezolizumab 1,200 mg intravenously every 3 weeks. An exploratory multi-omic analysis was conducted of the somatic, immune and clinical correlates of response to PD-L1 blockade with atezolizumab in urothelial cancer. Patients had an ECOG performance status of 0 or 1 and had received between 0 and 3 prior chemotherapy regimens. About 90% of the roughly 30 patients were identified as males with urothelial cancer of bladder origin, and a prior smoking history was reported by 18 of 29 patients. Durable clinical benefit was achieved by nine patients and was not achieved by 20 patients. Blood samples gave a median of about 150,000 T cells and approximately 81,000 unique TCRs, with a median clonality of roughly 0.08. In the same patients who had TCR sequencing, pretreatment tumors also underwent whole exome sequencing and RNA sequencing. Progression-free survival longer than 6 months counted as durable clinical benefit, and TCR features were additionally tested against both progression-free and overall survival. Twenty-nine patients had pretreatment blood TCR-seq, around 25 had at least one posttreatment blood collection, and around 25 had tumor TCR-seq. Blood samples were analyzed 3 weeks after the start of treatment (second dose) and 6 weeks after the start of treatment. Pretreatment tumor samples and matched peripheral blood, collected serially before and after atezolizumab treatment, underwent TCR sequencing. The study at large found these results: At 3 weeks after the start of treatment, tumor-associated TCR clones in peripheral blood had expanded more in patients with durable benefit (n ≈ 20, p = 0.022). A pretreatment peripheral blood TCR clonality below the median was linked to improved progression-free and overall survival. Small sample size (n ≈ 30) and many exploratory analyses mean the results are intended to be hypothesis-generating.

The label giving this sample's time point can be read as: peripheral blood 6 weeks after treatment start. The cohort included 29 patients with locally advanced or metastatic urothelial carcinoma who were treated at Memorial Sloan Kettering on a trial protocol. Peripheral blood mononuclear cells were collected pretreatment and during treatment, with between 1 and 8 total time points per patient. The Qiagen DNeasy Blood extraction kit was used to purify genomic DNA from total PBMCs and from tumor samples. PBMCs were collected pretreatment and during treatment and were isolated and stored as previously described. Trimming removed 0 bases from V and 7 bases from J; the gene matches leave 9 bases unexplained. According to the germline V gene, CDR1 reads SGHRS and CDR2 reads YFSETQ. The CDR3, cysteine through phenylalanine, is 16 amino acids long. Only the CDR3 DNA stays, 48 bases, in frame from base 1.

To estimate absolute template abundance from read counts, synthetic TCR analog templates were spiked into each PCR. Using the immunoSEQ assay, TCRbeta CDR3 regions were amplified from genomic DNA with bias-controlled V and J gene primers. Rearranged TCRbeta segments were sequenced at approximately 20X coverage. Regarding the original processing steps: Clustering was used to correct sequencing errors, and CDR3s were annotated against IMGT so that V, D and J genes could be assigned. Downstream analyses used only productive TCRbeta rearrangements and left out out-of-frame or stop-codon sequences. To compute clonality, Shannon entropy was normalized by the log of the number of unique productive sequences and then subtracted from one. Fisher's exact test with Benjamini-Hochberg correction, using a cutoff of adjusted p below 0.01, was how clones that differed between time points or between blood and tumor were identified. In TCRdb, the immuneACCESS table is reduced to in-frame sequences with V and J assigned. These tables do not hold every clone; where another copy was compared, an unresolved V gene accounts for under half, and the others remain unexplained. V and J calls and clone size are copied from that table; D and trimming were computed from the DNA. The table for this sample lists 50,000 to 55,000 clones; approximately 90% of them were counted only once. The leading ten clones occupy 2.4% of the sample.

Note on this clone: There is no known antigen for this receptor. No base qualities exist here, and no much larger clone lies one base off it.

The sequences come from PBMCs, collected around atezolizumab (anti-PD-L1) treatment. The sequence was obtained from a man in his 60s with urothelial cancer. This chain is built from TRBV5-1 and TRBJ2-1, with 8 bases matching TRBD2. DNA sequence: TGCGCCAGCAGCTTGGGATCCAGCGGGGGTGGGAATGAGCAGTTCTTC. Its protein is CASSLGSSGGGNEQFF.